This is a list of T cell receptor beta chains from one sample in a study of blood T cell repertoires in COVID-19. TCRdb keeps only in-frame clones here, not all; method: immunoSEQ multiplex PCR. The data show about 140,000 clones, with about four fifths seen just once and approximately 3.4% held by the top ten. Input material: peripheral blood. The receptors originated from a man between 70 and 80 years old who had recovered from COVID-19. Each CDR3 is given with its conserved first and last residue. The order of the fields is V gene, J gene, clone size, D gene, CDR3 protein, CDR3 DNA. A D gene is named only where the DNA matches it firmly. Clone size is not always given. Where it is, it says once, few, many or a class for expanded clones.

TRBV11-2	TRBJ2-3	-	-	CASSFTGADTQYF	TGTGCCAGCAGCTTTACGGGAGCAGATACGCAGTATTTT
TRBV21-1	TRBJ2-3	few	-	CASSPFGQGVGDTQYF	TGTGCCAGCAGCCCTTTTGGTCAGGGTGTTGGGGATACGCAGTATTTT
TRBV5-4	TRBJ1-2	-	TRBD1	CASSLWTGGASYGYTF	TGTGCCAGCAGCTTGTGGACAGGGGGCGCCAGCTATGGCTACACCTTC
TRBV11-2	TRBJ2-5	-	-	CASSEYRDTNPPTPETQYF	TGTGCCAGCAGCGAATACCGGGACACTAACCCTCCGACCCCAGAGACCCAGTACTTC
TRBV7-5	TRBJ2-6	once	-	CARSLVAGAGANVLTF	TGTGCCAGAAGCTTAGTAGCGGGGGCTGGGGCCAACGTCCTGACTTTC
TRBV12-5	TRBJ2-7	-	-	CASGSPQGLVPYEQYF	TGTGCTAGTGGTTCCCCCCAGGGCCTCGTACCTTACGAGCAGTACTTC
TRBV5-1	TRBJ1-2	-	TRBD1	CASSSRTGIYGYTF	TGCGCCAGCAGCTCCAGGACAGGGATCTATGGCTACACCTTC
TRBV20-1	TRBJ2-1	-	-	CSASEYSSYNEQFF	TGCAGTGCTAGTGAGTATAGCTCCTACAATGAGCAGTTCTTC
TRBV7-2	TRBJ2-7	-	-	CASSLAGGNSYEQYF	TGTGCCAGCAGCTTAGCCGGCGGAAACTCCTACGAGCAGTACTTC
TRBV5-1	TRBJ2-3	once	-	CASSLSQYTDTQYF	TGCGCCAGCAGCTTGTCTCAGTACACAGATACGCAGTATTTT
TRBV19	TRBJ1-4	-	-	CASSVGQNSNEKLFF	TGTGCCAGTAGTGTTGGACAGAACTCTAATGAAAAACTGTTTTTT
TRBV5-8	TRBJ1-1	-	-	CASRPQGYTEAFF	TGTGCCAGCAGGCCTCAGGGGTACACTGAAGCTTTCTTT
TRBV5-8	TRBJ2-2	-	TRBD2	CASSAWTSGTGELFF	TGTGCCAGCAGCGCGTGGACTAGCGGAACCGGGGAGCTGTTTTTT
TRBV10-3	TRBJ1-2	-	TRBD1	CAISLRQGPSPMGYTF	TGTGCCATCAGCCTACGACAGGGGCCGTCTCCTATGGGCTACACCTTC
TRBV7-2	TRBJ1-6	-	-	CASSLVYSPLHF	TGTGCCAGCAGCTTAGTATATTCACCCCTCCACTTT
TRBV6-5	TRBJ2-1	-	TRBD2	CASSSGLAGGEQFF	TGTGCCAGCAGTTCTGGACTAGCGGGGGGTGAGCAGTTCTTC
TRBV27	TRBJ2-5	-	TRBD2	CASTDLGLAGTQYF	TGTGCCAGCACCGACTTGGGACTAGCTGGGACCCAGTACTTC
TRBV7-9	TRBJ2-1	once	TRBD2	CASSLVASGSLNEQFF	TGTGCCAGCAGCTTAGTCGCTAGCGGGAGCCTGAATGAGCAGTTCTTC
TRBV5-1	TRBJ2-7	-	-	CASSLAPGEHYEQYF	TGCGCCAGCAGCTTGGCCCCAGGGGAACACTACGAGCAGTACTTC
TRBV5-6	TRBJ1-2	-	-	CASSFLSGDNYGYTF	TGTGCCAGCAGCTTTTTGTCAGGGGACAACTATGGCTACACCTTC
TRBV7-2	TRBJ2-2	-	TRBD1	CASSQKSGQQNTGELFF	TGTGCCAGCAGCCAAAAGTCGGGACAGCAGAACACCGGGGAGCTGTTTTTT
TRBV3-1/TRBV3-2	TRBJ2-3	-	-	CASSQDPGSGTDTQYF	TGTGCCAGCAGCCAAGATCCCGGGAGTGGCACAGATACGCAGTATTTT
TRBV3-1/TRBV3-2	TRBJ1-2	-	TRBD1	CASSHRPGQALANYGYTF	TGTGCCAGCAGCCACCGCCCGGGACAGGCGTTAGCTAACTATGGCTACACCTTC
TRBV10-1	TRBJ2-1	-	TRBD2	CASSEGQPGLAGFRLYNEQFF	TGCGCCAGCAGTGAGGGACAGCCGGGACTAGCGGGTTTTCGACTCTACAATGAGCAGTTCTTC
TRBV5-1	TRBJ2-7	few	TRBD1	CASSTGTAYEQYF	TGCGCCAGCAGCACCGGGACAGCTTACGAGCAGTACTTC
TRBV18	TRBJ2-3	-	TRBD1	CASSHRDREVDTQYF	TGTGCCAGCTCCCACCGGGACAGGGAAGTAGATACGCAGTATTTT
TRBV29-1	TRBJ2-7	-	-	CSVEGEGVYEQYF	TGCAGCGTTGAAGGCGAGGGGGTCTACGAGCAGTACTTC
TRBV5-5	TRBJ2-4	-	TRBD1	CASSLTGVPSFPNIQYF	TGTGCCAGCAGCTTGACAGGGGTTCCTAGCTTTCCAAACATTCAGTACTTC
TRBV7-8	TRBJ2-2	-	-	CASKKGTSPTLSGELFF	TGTGCCAGCAAGAAAGGGACTTCCCCTACCCTTTCCGGGGAGCTGTTTTTT
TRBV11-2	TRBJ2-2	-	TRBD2	CASGDGLGGLGTGELFF	TGTGCCAGCGGCGACGGTTTGGGGGGGTTGGGCACCGGGGAGCTGTTTTTT
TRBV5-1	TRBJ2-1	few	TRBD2	CASSWGGLAAGNEQFF	TGCGCCAGCAGCTGGGGGGGACTAGCAGCGGGGAATGAGCAGTTCTTC
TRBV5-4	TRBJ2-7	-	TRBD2	CASSRLAGSSYEQYF	TGTGCCAGCAGCCGCCTAGCGGGATCCTCCTACGAGCAGTACTTC
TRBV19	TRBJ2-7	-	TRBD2	CASSISGSYEQYF	TGTGCCAGTAGTATTAGCGGGAGCTACGAGCAGTACTTC
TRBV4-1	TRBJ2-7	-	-	CASSQPWQAYEQYF	TGCGCCAGCAGCCAGCCTTGGCAGGCTTACGAGCAGTACTTC
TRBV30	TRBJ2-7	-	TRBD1	CAWRRTGSYEQYF	TGTGCCTGGCGGAGGACAGGGTCCTACGAGCAGTACTTC
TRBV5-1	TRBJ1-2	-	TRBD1	CASSQDRLQGYTF	TGCGCCAGCAGCCAGGACAGGCTGCAAGGCTACACCTTC
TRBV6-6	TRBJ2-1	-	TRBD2	CASSPLSSGRVDNEQFF	TGTGCCAGCAGTCCCCTATCTAGCGGGAGGGTTGACAATGAGCAGTTCTTC
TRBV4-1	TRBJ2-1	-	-	CASSEDPTYNEQFF	TGCGCCAGCAGCGAAGACCCTACCTACAATGAGCAGTTCTTC
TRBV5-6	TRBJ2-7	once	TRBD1	CASSLPGQGTYEQYF	TGTGCCAGCAGCCTACCGGGACAGGGAACCTACGAGCAGTACTTC
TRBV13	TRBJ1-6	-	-	CASSLGLLSSYNSPLHF	TGTGCCAGCAGCTTAGGACTCCTGAGCTCCTATAATTCACCCCTCCACTTT
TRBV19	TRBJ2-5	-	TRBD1	CASRKTGVSQETQYF	TGTGCCAGTAGAAAGACAGGGGTATCCCAAGAGACCCAGTACTTC
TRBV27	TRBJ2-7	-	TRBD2	CASSGTTVYEQYF	TGTGCCAGCTCCGGGACTACCGTCTACGAGCAGTACTTC
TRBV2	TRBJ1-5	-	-	CASSEAGVNQPQHF	TGTGCCAGCAGTGAAGCAGGGGTGAATCAGCCCCAGCATTTT
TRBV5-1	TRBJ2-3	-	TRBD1	CASSTRDRVKADTQYF	TGCGCCAGCAGCACCCGGGACAGGGTAAAGGCAGATACGCAGTATTTT
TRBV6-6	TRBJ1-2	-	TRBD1	CASTTGTGVFGYTF	TGTGCCAGCACGACCGGGACAGGGGTTTTTGGCTACACCTTC
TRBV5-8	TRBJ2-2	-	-	CASSSGQNLNTGELFF	TGTGCCAGCAGCTCTGGACAGAACCTTAACACCGGGGAGCTGTTTTTT
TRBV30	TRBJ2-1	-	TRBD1	CARARTGFNEQFF	TGTGCCAGGGCCCGGACAGGGTTTAATGAGCAGTTCTTC
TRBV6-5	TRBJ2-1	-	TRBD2	CASIRLAGGFEQFF	TGTGCCAGCATAAGACTAGCGGGAGGGTTTGAGCAGTTCTTC
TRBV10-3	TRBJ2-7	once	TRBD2	CAISENIPKQRESDEQYF	TGTGCCATCAGTGAGAACATCCCTAAGCAGCGGGAGTCGGACGAGCAGTACTTC
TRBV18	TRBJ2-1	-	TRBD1	CASSPDRGAGEQFF	TGTGCCAGCTCACCGGACAGGGGTGCGGGTGAGCAGTTCTTC
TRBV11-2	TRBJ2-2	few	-	CASSLVVGELFF	TGTGCCAGCAGCTTAGTAGTCGGGGAGCTGTTTTTT